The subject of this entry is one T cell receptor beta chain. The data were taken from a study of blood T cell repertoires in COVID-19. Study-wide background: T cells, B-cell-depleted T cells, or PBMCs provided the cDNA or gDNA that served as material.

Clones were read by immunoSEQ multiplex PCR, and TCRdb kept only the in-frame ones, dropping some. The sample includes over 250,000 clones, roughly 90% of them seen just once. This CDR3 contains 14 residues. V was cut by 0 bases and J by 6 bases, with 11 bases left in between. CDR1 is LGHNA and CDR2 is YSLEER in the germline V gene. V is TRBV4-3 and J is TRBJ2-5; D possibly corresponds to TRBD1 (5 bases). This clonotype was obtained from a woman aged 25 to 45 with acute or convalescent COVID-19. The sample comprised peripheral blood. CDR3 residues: CASSQEQGMKTQYF. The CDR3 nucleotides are TGCGCCAGCAGCCAAGAGCAGGGAATGAAGACCCAGTACTTC.